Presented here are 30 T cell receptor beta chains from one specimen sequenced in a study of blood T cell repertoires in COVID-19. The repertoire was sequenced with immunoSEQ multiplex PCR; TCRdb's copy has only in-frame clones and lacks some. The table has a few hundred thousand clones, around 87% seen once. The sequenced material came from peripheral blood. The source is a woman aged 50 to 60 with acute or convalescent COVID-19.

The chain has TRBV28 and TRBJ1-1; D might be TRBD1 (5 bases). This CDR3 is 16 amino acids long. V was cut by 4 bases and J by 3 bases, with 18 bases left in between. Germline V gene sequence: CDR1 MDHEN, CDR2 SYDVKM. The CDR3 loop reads CASSSGRPRADTEAFF. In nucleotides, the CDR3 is TGTGCCAGCAGTTCCGGGCGCCCCAGGGCGGACACTGAAGCTTTCTTT.

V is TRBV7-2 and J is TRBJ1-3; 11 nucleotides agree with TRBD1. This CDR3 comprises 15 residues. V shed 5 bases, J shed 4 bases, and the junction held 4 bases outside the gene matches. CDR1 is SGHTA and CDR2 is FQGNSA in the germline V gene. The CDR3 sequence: CASSADRGQGNTIYF. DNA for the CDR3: TGTGCCAGCAGCGCGGACAGGGGGCAAGGAAACACCATATATTTT.

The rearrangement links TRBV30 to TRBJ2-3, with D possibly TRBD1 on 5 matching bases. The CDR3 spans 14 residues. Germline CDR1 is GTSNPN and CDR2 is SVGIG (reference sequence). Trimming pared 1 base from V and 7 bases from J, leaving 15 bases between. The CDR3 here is CAWSDQGLIHTQYF. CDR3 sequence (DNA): TGTGCCTGGAGTGATCAGGGATTGATACATACGCAGTATTTT.

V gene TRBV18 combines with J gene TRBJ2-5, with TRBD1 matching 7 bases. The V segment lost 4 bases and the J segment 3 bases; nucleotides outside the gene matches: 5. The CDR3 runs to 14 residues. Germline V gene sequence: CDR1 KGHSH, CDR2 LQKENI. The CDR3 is CASSRQGVEETQYF. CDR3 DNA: TGTGCCAGCTCACGACAGGGAGTGGAAGAGACCCAGTACTTC.

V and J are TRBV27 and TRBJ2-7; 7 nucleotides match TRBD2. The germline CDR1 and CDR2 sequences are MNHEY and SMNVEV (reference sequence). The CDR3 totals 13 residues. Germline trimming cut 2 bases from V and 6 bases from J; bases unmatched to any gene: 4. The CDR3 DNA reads TGTGCCAGCAGTTTAGGCGGGAGCAGCGAGCAGTACTTC. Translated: CASSLGGSSEQYF.

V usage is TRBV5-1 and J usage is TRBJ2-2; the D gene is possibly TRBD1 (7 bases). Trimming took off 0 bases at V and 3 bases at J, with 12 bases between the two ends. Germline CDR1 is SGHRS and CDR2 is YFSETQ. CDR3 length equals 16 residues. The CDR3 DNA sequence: TGCGCCAGCAGCTTGGGTGGAGGGGGCTACACCGGGGAGCTGTTTTTT. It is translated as CASSLGGGGYTGELFF. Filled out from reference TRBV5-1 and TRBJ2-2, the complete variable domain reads KAGVTQTPRYLIKTRGQQVTLSCSPISGHRSVSWYQQTPGQGLQFLFEYFSETQRNKGNFPGRFSGRQFSNSRSEMNVSTLELGDSALYLCASSLGGGGYTGELFFGEGSRLTVL.

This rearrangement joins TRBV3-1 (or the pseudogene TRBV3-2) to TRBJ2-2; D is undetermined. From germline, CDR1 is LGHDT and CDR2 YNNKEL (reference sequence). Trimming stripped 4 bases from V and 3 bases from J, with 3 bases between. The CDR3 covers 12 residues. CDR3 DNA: TGTGCCAGCAGCCCGTACACCGGGGAGCTGTTTTTT. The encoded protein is CASSPYTGELFF.

The chain's CDR3 is CAWSVIGSFSGELFF. The CDR3, as DNA: TGTGCCTGGAGTGTAATCGGGAGTTTTTCCGGGGAGCTGTTTTTT. The gene calls are TRBV30 and TRBJ2-2; a possible D gene is TRBD2 (6 bases). Germline lookup yields CDR1 GTSNPN and CDR2 SVGIG (reference sequence). This CDR3 spans 15 amino acids. The ends were cut back, 0 bases at V and 6 bases at J, with 14 bases in the middle.

The CDR3 spells CATSDLQTGVETQYF. The CDR3, as DNA: TGTGCCACCAGTGATTTGCAGACAGGGGTAGAGACCCAGTACTTC. This chain uses TRBV24-1 with TRBJ2-5, with 8 bases aligning to TRBD1. J lost 4 bases, V lost 0 bases, and 3 bases had no gene match. This CDR3 is built from 15 residues. Germline CDR1 reads KGHDR; CDR2 reads SFDVKD.

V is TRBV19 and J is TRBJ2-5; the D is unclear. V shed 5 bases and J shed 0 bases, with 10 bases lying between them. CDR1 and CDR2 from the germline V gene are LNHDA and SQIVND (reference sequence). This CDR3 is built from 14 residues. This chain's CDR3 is CASSLNVDQETQYF. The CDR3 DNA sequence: TGTGCCAGTAGTCTAAACGTCGACCAAGAGACCCAGTACTTC.

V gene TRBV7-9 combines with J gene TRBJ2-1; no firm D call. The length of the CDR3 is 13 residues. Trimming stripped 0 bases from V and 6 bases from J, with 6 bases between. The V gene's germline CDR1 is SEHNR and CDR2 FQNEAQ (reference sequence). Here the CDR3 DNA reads TGTGCCAGCAGCTTAGCGGCTCTCAATGAGCAGTTCTTC. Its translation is CASSLAALNEQFF.

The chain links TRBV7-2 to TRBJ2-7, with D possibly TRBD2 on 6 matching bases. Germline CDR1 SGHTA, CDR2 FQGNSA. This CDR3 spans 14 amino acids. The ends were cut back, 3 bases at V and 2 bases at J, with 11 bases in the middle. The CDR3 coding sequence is TGTGCCAGCAGCTTGGTGGGAGGCCCCTACGAGCAGTACTTC. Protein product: CASSLVGGPYEQYF. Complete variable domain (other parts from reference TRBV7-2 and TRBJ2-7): GAGVSQSPSNKVTEKGKDVELRCDPISGHTALYWYRQSLGQGLEFLIYFQGNSAPDKSGLPSDRFSAERTGGSVSTLTIQRTQQEDSAVYLCASSLVGGPYEQYFGPGTRLTVT.

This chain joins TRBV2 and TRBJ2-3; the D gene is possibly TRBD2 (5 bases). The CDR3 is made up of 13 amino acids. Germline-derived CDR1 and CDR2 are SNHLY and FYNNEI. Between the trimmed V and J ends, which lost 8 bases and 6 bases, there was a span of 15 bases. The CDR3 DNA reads TGTGCCAGCGCACTAGAGGGAAGGGATACGCAGTATTTT. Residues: CASALEGRDTQYF.

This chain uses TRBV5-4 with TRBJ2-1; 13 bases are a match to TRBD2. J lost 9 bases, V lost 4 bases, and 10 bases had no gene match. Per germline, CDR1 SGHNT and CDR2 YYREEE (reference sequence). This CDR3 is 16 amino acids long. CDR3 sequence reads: CASSPKLAGGPGEQFF. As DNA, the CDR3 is TGTGCCAGCAGCCCGAAACTAGCGGGAGGGCCAGGTGAGCAGTTCTTC.

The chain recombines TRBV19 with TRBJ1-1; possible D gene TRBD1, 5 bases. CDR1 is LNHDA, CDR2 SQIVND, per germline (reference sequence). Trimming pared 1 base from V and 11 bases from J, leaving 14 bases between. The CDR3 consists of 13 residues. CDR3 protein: CASSIAQTVGAFF. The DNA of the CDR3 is TGTGCCAGTAGTATAGCCCAGACAGTCGGCGCTTTCTTT.

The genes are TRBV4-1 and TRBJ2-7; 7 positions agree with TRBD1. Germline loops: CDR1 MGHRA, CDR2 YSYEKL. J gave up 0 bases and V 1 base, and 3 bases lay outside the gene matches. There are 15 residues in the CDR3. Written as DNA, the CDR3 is TGCGCCAGCAGCCAAGCAAGGGGGCCCTCCTACGAGCAGTACTTC. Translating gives CASSQARGPSYEQYF.

The CDR3 nucleotides read TGTGCCAGCAGGACCTCCGGGACAGGGGGAGAGACCCAGTACTTC. Protein: CASRTSGTGGETQYF. The V gene is TRBV2, the J gene TRBJ2-5; 11 bases map to TRBD1. The germline gives CDR1 SNHLY, CDR2 FYNNEI. This CDR3 comprises 15 residues. The V and J ends lost 6 bases and 4 bases, in that order; junction bases with no gene match: 7.

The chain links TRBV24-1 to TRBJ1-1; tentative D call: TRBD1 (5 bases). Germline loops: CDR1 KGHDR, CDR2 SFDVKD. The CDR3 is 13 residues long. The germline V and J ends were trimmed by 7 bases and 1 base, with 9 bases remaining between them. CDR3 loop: CATRGLKNTEAFF. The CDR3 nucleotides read TGTGCCACCAGGGGACTCAAGAACACTGAAGCTTTCTTT.

The CDR3 bases are TGCGCCAGCAGCCAACCTACTAGCGGGAACTACGAGCAGTACTTC. It yields the protein CASSQPTSGNYEQYF. This rearrangement joins TRBV4-1 to TRBJ2-7; TRBD2 aligns across 10 bases. Germline CDR1 MGHRA, CDR2 YSYEKL. Trimming cost V 2 bases and J 3 bases; bases outside gene matches: 4. The CDR3 is made up of 15 amino acids.

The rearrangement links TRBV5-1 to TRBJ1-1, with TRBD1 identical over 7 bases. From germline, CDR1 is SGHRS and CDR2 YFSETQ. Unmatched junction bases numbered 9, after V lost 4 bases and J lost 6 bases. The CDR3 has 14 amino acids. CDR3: CASSVGDRESEAFF. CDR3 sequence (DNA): TGCGCCAGCAGCGTAGGCGACAGGGAATCTGAAGCTTTCTTT.

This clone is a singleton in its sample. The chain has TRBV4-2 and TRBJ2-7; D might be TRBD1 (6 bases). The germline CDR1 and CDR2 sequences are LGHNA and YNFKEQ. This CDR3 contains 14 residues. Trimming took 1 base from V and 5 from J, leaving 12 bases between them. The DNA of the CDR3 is TGTGCCAGCAGCCAAGCGCACAGGGAAAACGAGCAGTACTTC. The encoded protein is CASSQAHRENEQYF.

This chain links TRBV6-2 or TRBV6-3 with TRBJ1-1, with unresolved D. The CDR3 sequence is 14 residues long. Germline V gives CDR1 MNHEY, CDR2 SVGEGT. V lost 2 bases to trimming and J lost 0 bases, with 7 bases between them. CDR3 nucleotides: TGTGCCAGCAGTTACGGCAACATGAACACTGAAGCTTTCTTT. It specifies CASSYGNMNTEAFF.

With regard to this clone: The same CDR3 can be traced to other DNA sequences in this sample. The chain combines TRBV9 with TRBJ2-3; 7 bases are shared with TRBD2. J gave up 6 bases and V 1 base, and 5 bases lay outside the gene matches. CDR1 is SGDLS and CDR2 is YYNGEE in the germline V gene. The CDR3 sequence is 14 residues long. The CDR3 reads CASSVSGRLDTQYF. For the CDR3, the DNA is TGTGCCAGCAGCGTATCCGGGAGGCTGGATACGCAGTATTTT.

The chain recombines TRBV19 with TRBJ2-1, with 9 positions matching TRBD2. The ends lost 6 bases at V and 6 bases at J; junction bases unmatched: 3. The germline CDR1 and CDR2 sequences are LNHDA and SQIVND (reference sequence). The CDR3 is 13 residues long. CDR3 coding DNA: TGTGCCAGTAGGGTGACTAGCGGCAATGAGCAGTTCTTC. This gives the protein CASRVTSGNEQFF.

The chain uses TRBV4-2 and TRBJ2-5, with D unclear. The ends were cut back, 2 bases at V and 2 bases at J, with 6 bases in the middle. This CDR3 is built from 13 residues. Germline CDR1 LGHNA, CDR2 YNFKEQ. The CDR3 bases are TGTGCCAGCAGCCAACATACACAAGAGACCCAGTACTTC. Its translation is CASSQHTQETQYF.

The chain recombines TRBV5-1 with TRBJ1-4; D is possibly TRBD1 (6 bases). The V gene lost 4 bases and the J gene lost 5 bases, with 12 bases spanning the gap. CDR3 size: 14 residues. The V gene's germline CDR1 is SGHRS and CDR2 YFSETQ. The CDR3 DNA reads TGCGCCAGCAGCCCCAGGGGCCCAAATGAAAAACTGTTTTTT. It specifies CASSPRGPNEKLFF. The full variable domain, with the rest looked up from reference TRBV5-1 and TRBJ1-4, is KAGVTQTPRYLIKTRGQQVTLSCSPISGHRSVSWYQQTPGQGLQFLFEYFSETQRNKGNFPGRFSGRQFSNSRSEMNVSTLELGDSALYLCASSPRGPNEKLFFGSGTQLSVL.

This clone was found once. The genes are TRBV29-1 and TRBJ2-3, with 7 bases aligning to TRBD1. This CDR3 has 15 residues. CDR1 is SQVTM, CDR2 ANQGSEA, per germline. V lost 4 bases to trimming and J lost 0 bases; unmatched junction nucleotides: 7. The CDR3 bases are TGCAGCGTTGGCGAGACAGGGTCTAGCACAGATACGCAGTATTTT. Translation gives CSVGETGSSTDTQYF.

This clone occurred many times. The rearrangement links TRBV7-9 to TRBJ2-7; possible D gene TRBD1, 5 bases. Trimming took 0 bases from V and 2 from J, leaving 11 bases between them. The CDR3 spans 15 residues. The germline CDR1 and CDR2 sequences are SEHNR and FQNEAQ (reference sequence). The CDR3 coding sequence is TGTGCCAGCAGCTTAGCGGGGCTGGTTCCCTACGAGCAGTACTTC. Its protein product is CASSLAGLVPYEQYF.

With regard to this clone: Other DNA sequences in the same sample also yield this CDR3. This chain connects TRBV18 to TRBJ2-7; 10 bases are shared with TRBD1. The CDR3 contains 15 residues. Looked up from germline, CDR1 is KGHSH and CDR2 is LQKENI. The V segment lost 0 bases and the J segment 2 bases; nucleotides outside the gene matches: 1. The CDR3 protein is CASSPPGTGAYEQYF. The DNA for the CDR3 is TGTGCCAGCTCACCACCTGGGACAGGGGCCTACGAGCAGTACTTC. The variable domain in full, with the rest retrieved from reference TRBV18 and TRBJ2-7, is NAGVMQNPRHLVRRRGQEARLRCSPMKGHSHVYWYRQLPEEGLKFMVYLQKENIIDESGMPKERFSAEFPKEGPSILRIQQVVRGDSAAYFCASSPPGTGAYEQYFGPGTRLTVT.

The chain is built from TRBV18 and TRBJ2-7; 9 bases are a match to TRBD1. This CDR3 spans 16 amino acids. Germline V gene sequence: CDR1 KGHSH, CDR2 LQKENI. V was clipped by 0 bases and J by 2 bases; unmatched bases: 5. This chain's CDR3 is CASSPPLGQGPYEQYF. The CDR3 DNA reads TGTGCCAGCTCACCACCCCTGGGACAGGGCCCCTACGAGCAGTACTTC.